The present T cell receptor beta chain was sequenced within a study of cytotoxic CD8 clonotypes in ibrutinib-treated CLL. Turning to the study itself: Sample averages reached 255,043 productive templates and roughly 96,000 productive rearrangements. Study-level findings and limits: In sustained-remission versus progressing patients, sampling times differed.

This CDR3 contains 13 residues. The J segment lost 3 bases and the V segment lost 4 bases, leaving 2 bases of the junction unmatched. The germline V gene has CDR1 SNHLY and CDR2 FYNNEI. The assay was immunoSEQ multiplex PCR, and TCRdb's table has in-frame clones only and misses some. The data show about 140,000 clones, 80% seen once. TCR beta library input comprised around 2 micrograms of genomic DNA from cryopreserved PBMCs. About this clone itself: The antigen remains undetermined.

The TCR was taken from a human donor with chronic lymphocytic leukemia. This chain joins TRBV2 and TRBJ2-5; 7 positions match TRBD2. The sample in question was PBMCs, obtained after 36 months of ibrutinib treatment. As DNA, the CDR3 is TGTGCCAGCAGTGGGACTAGGAAAGAGACCCAGTACTTC. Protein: CASSGTRKETQYF.